The 20 T cell receptor beta chains reported below all come from one sample, sequenced in a study. MiXCR was run by TCRdb on the 5' RACE reads, yielding one entry per CDR3 protein. In the table there are around 33,000 distinct CDR3 sequences, approximately 25% of which are singletons. The sequencing input was memory CD4+ T cells sorted from blood. Subset reported: memory CD4+ T cells, CD4+CD45RO+CD25-. The receptors here all came from a female donor with breast cancer.

This clonotype has just a few counts. The V gene is TRBV9, the J gene TRBJ2-1, with a tentative D call TRBD2 (6 bases). The CDR3 has 12 residues. Germline V gene lookup returns CDR1 SGDLS and CDR2 YYNGEE. Trimming left V 0 bases short and J 10 bases short, with 8 bases between. The CDR3: CASSVARGEQFF. The CDR3 DNA is TGTGCCAGCAGCGTAGCCCGGGGGGAGCAGTTCTTC. Full variable domain (missing parts from reference TRBV9 and TRBJ2-1): DSGVTQTPKHLITATGQRVTLRCSPRSGDLSVYWYQQSLDQGLQFLIQYYNGEERAKGNILERFSAQQFPDLHSELNLSSLELGDSALYFCASSVARGEQFFGPGTRLTVL.

The genes are TRBV28 and TRBJ2-7, with a possible D match to TRBD2 (5 bases). Per the germline V gene, CDR1 is MDHEN and CDR2 is SYDVKM. CDR3 size: 14 residues. Trimming removed 4 bases from V and 3 bases from J, with 13 bases in between. This CDR3 reads CASSWQGGLYEQYF. CDR3 DNA: TGTGCCAGCAGTTGGCAAGGAGGACTCTACGAGCAGTACTTC.

This clonotype is labeled medium-sized. CDR3 nucleotide sequence: TGCAGCGTTGAGAGTTTAGGGGCCTACGAGCAGTACTTC. Protein sequence: CSVESLGAYEQYF. J is TRBJ2-7 and V is TRBV29-1; D might be TRBD1 (5 bases). V was trimmed by 3 bases and J by 2 bases, leaving 11 bases between them. There are 13 residues in the CDR3. CDR1 is SQVTM and CDR2 is ANQGSEA in the germline V gene.

The chain has TRBV21-1 and TRBJ1-5. TRBV21-1 is a listed pseudogene. The CDR3 has 16 residues. CDR3 in amino acids: CASSVPTEDSNQPQHF. In DNA, the CDR3 is TGTGCCAGCAGCGTTCCTACTGAAGATAGCAATCAGCCCCAGCATTTT.

There are a few counts of this clonotype. V usage is TRBV7-3 and J usage is TRBJ2-1; D is possibly TRBD1 or TRBD2 (5 bases each). V dropped 5 bases and J dropped 4 bases, with 15 bases sitting between them. This CDR3 has 15 amino acids. Germline CDR1 SGHTA, CDR2 FQGTGA. Here the CDR3 reads CASSTGRNSYNEQFF. As DNA, the CDR3 is TGTGCCAGCAGCACGGGACGAAACTCTTACAATGAGCAGTTCTTC.

CDR3 protein: CASSLMNNEQFF. DNA of the CDR3: TGTGCCAGCAGCTTAATGAACAATGAGCAGTTCTTC. The chain uses TRBV7-9 and TRBJ2-1; D unclear. Germline CDR1 reads SEHNR; CDR2 reads FQNEAQ (reference sequence). There are 12 residues in the CDR3. Trimming stripped 2 bases from V and 5 bases from J, with 4 bases between.

Turning to this clonotype: At one boundary the junction diverges from the germline segment, which might be a read error. V gene TRBV7-2 combines with J gene TRBJ1-1; weak D call: TRBD1 (6 bases). The CDR3 extends over 14 amino acids. Germline CDR1 SGHTA, CDR2 FQGNSA. CDR3 coding DNA: TGTGCCAGCAGCTTAATTGGGGGCCGCACTGAAGCTTCCTTT. Its protein is CASSLIGGRTEASF.

In nucleotides, the CDR3 is TGTGCCAGCAGTTCAGGCGGCCCGAACACCGGGGAGCTGTTTTTT. Translating gives CASSSGGPNTGELFF. The chain recombines TRBV12-3 or TRBV12-4 with TRBJ2-2; D gene uncertain. There are 15 residues in the CDR3. Between the trimmed V and J ends, which lost 4 bases and 0 bases, there was a span of 9 bases.

The genes are TRBV27 and TRBJ1-5; D is unclear. V lost 1 base to trimming and J lost 0 bases, with 7 bases between them. Germline assignment: CDR1 MNHEY and CDR2 SMNVEV (reference sequence). This CDR3 spans 15 amino acids. The CDR3 nucleotides are TGTGCCAGCAGTTTATACGGCGGTAGCAATCAGCCCCAGCATTTT. Translating gives CASSLYGGSNQPQHF.

This clonotype turned up a few times. The CDR3 DNA reads as TGTGCCAGCAGCTTAGCTCTACAGAACACCGGGGAGCTGTTTTTT. Its protein is CASSLALQNTGELFF. The chain has TRBV7-2 and TRBJ2-2, with D uncertain. The CDR3 sequence is 15 residues long. The germline CDR1 and CDR2 sequences are SGHTA and FQGNSA. Trimming took off 0 bases at V and 1 base at J, with 6 bases between the two ends.

With respect to this clonotype: A clone one base away is much larger, so this may be a read error. The chain uses TRBV7-9 and TRBJ2-2, with D uncertain. V was cut by 6 bases and J by 6 bases, with 11 bases left in between. Germline CDR1 and CDR2: SEHNR and FQNEAQ (reference sequence). This CDR3 has 13 amino acids. CDR3 coding DNA: TGTGCCAGCAGTCCCGAGTGTTCCGGGGAGCTGTTTTTT. It encodes CASSPECSGELFF.

This clonotype appeared once. Germline and junction disagree at one end, which may indicate a read error. This chain joins TRBV7-6 and TRBJ2-2; D is perhaps TRBD1 or TRBD2 (5 bases each). Germline-derived CDR1 and CDR2 are SGHVS and FNYEAQ. There are 15 residues in the CDR3. CDR3 protein: CAGSPSSGGTGELFF. CDR3 in DNA: TGTGCCGGCAGCCCATCTAGTGGGGGTACCGGGGAGCTGTTTTTT.

This clonotype was recorded many times. The V call is TRBV27, the J call TRBJ2-2; D may match TRBD1 or TRBD2 (5 bases each). V was shortened by 5 bases and J by 2 bases, with 18 bases between the two germline ends. This CDR3 is built from 17 residues. Germline-derived CDR1 and CDR2 are MNHEY and SMNVEV (reference sequence). The CDR3 protein is CASSPLTVEGNTGELFF. The DNA for the CDR3 is TGTGCCAGCAGTCCGCTGACAGTCGAGGGTAACACCGGGGAGCTGTTTTTT.

This chain links TRBV10-3 with TRBJ2-7; D gene ambiguous. V was shortened by 0 bases and J by 0 bases, with 9 bases between the two germline ends. The CDR3 totals 15 residues. The germline V gene encodes CDR1 ENHRY and CDR2 SYGVKD. The CDR3 bases are TGTGCCATCAGTGAGTCGCAGATGGGCTCCTACGAGCAGTACTTC. Translating gives CAISESQMGSYEQYF.

This clonotype was detected only a few times. V usage is TRBV7-9 and J usage is TRBJ2-7; no firm D call. There are 15 residues in the CDR3. Trimming removed 4 bases at V and 2 bases at J, with 15 bases between. Germline V gives CDR1 SEHNR, CDR2 FQNEAQ (reference sequence). The CDR3 sequence: CASSSPGQKAYEQYF. CDR3 coding DNA: TGTGCCAGCAGCTCGCCGGGCCAAAAAGCCTACGAGCAGTACTTC.

In this sample, this clonotype turned up many times. V usage is TRBV5-1 and J usage is TRBJ2-5, with D tentatively TRBD1 (6 bases). CDR1 is SGHRS and CDR2 is YFSETQ in the germline V gene. CDR3 length equals 14 residues. Between the trimmed V and J ends, which lost 1 base and 2 bases, there was a span of 9 bases. CDR3 sequence reads: CASSLRTEQETQYF. CDR3 nucleotides: TGCGCCAGCAGCTTGAGGACAGAACAAGAGACCCAGTACTTC.

The chain recombines TRBV5-1 with TRBJ2-7; TRBD1 or TRBD2 may be the D gene (6 bases each). The V and J ends lost 4 bases and 0 bases respectively, with 11 bases between them. The CDR3 sequence is 14 residues long. Germline loops: CDR1 SGHRS, CDR2 YFSETQ. In DNA, the CDR3 is TGCGCCAGCAGCACCGGAGGGGGCTCCTACGAGCAGTACTTC. Translation gives CASSTGGGSYEQYF.

The sample holds many counts of this clonotype. V gene TRBV3-1 combines with J gene TRBJ2-2; 8 bases are shared with TRBD1. This CDR3 contains 16 residues. V dropped 3 bases and J dropped 5; count of bases not matched to a gene: 8. Germline CDR1 LGHDT, CDR2 YNNKEL (reference sequence). The CDR3 loop reads CASSHPDRGRTGELFF. CDR3 in DNA: TGTGCCAGCAGCCATCCCGACAGGGGACGGACCGGGGAGCTGTTTTTT.

This clonotype was recorded at least ten times. V usage is TRBV5-1 and J usage is TRBJ2-7; perhaps TRBD1 as D (5 bases). The CDR3 totals 14 residues. Germline CDR1 and CDR2: SGHRS and YFSETQ. Trimming pared 4 bases from V and 2 bases from J, leaving 13 bases between. Here the CDR3 reads CASSAWGGTYEQYF. In DNA, the CDR3 is TGCGCCAGCAGCGCATGGGGCGGCACCTACGAGCAGTACTTC.

This clonotype has only a few counts. The rearrangement links TRBV4-3 to TRBJ2-7, with 8 bases aligning to TRBD2. The CDR3 has 17 amino acids. J was trimmed by 10 bases and V by 0 bases; bases with no gene match: 17. Per the germline V gene, CDR1 is LGHNA and CDR2 is YSLEER. The CDR3 nucleotides read TGCGCCAGCAGCCAAGATCGAATCGGGAGGGCCAATGGCCCCCAGTACTTC. It encodes CASSQDRIGRANGPQYF.